This passage covers 2 T cell receptor beta chains from one sample sequenced in a study of blood T cell repertoires in COVID-19. Assay: immunoSEQ multiplex PCR; the TCRdb copy retains only in-frame clones and omits some. In the table there are around 210,000 clones, 65% to 90% of which are singletons. The specimen sequenced was peripheral blood. These receptors came from a man in his forties or fifties with COVID-19, enrolled during active disease.

This clone was observed a handful of times. The gene calls are TRBV5-1 and TRBJ1-1; TRBD1 is a possible D gene (5 bases). The CDR3 totals 12 residues. Germline values: CDR1 SGHRS, CDR2 YFSETQ. V dropped 4 bases and J dropped 5 bases, with 9 bases sitting between them. The CDR3 region has the DNA TGCGCCAGCAGCAGGGGAGGAACTGAAGCTTTCTTT. Residues: CASSRGGTEAFF.

The J gene is TRBJ2-3, the V gene TRBV28; TRBD2 aligns across 8 bases. This CDR3 has 20 amino acids. Trimming at V came to 2 bases and at J to 5 bases, leaving 21 bases not matched to a gene. Germline lookup yields CDR1 MDHEN and CDR2 SYDVKM. The CDR3 loop reads CASSLEGPWSSGGFGDTQYF. The CDR3, as DNA: TGTGCCAGCAGTTTAGAGGGGCCCTGGTCGAGCGGGGGATTTGGAGATACGCAGTATTTT. Supplemented by reference TRBV28 and TRBJ2-3, the full variable domain reads DVKVTQSSRYLVKRTGEKVFLECVQDMDHENMFWYRQDPGLGLRLIYFSYDVKMKEKGDIPEGYSVSREKKERFSLILESASTNQTSMYLCASSLEGPWSSGGFGDTQYFGPGTRLTVL.